Below, 9 T cell receptor beta chains from the same sample are listed, as sequenced in a study of vaccination effects on CD4 cells after COVID-19. Here immunoSEQ multiplex PCR was the method, and the copy in TCRdb shows in-frame clones only, minus some. The repertoire consists of about 79,000 clones, with roughly 80% occurring once and the leading ten covering approximately 1.9%. Antigen-specific CD4+ T cell clonotypes were called by their expansion after viral peptide-pool culture in ViraFEST. A 10-day culture period preceded the isolation of CD4+ T cells. These receptors have no identified antigens. The sample consisted of CD4+ T cells from PBMCs cultured with HCoV-229E spike peptides, taken before COVID-19 vaccination. These receptors were obtained from a human donor who received a COVID-19 vaccine.

This clone came up a few times. V is TRBV5-1 and J is TRBJ2-3; 8 bases map to TRBD2. The CDR3 extends over 14 amino acids. Per the germline V gene, CDR1 is SGHRS and CDR2 is YFSETQ. With 1 base clipped from V and 4 bases from J, the junction kept 2 bases outside the gene matches. Here the CDR3 reads CASSLSGLADTQYF. In DNA form, the CDR3 reads TGCGCCAGCAGCTTGTCGGGACTAGCAGATACGCAGTATTTT.

This clone was recorded only once. V and J are TRBV4-3 and TRBJ1-5; a weak D match, TRBD1 (5 bases). V lost 4 bases to trimming and J lost 4 bases, with 14 bases between them. Germline lookup yields CDR1 LGHNA and CDR2 YSLEER. CDR3 length: 15 residues. The CDR3, as DNA: TGCGCCAGCAGCCTCAGCGACAGAAAGAATCAGCCCCAGCATTTT. Its protein is CASSLSDRKNQPQHF.

This CDR3 is CASSEEPRGVRGYTF. In DNA, the CDR3 is TGTGCCAGCAGTGAGGAACCAAGGGGGGTTCGTGGCTACACCTTC. This sequence joins TRBV6-1 and TRBJ1-2; TRBD1 is a possible D gene (6 bases). Per germline, CDR1 MNHNS and CDR2 SASEGT. Trimming left V 3 bases short and J 7 bases short, with 18 bases between. The CDR3 consists of 15 residues.

This clone has a handful of counts. The V call is TRBV7-9, the J call TRBJ1-2; D gene unclear. Germline V lookup: CDR1 SEHNR, CDR2 FQNEAQ (reference sequence). The length of the CDR3 is 11 residues. V gave up 5 bases and J gave up 8 bases, with 9 bases separating them. The CDR3 coding sequence is TGTGCCAGCAGCGTACAGAGGGGCTACACCTTC. Protein product: CASSVQRGYTF.

The V gene is TRBV5-1, the J gene TRBJ2-1; possibly TRBD1 or TRBD2 for D (5 bases each). V lost 0 bases and J 8 bases, leaving 15 bases between the germline ends. Germline assignment: CDR1 SGHRS and CDR2 YFSETQ. The CDR3 length is 15 residues. CDR3 sequence: CASSLEVGARDEQFF. The CDR3 DNA follows: TGCGCCAGCAGCTTGGAGGTCGGGGCTAGAGATGAGCAGTTCTTC.

The chain employs TRBV5-8 and TRBJ1-4; D gene unclear. With 0 bases removed from V and 5 bases from J, the gap between germline ends came to 2 bases. Germline CDR1 is SGHTS and CDR2 is YDEGEE. The CDR3 covers 12 residues. CDR3 amino acids: CASSLGNEKLFF. DNA for the CDR3: TGTGCCAGCAGCTTGGGGAATGAAAAACTGTTTTTT.

This chain links TRBV24-1 with TRBJ2-1; 10 bases fit TRBD2. Per the germline V gene, CDR1 is KGHDR and CDR2 is SFDVKD. There are 20 residues in the CDR3. The V gene end was trimmed by 3 bases and the J gene end by 0 bases; junction bases not matched to a gene: 13. The CDR3 bases are TGTGCCACCAGTGATAGTGGGAGCGGGGGGGCTAAGAGCTCCTACAATGAGCAGTTCTTC. This translates into CATSDSGSGGAKSSYNEQFF.

The chain combines TRBV5-1 with TRBJ1-2; 8 nucleotides match TRBD1. The length of the CDR3 is 15 residues. The V segment lost 0 bases and the J segment 0 bases; nucleotides outside the gene matches: 1. CDR1 and CDR2 from the germline V gene are SGHRS and YFSETQ. CDR3 in DNA: TGCGCCAGCAGCTTGGGACAGGGGACTAACTATGGCTACACCTTC. This encodes CASSLGQGTNYGYTF.

This chain connects TRBV24-1 to TRBJ1-2; D is unclear. The CDR3 extends over 14 amino acids. Germline CDR1 KGHDR, CDR2 SFDVKD. V was trimmed by 0 bases and J by 2 bases, leaving 6 bases between them. CDR3 in amino acids: CATSDLNRNYGYTF. Here the CDR3 DNA reads TGTGCCACCAGTGATTTGAACAGAAACTATGGCTACACCTTC.